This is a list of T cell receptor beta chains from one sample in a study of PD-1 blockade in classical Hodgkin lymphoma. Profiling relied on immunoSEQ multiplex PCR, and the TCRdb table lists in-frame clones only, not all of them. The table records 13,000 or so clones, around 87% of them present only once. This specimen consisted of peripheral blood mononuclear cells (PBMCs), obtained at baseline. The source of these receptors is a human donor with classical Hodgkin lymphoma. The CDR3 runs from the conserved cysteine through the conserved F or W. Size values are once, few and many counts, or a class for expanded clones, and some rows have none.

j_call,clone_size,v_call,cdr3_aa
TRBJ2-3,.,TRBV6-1,CASRGRVDTQYF
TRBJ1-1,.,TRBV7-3,CASSPGGTEAFF
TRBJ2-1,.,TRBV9,CASSSQGSNEQFF
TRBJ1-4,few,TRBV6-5,CASSYKGHVNEKLFF
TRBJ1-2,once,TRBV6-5,CASTRRAPPNYGYTF
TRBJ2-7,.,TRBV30,CAWSVRDSHYEQYF
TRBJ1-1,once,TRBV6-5,CASTFGPGGTEAFF
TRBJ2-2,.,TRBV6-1,CASSDFGRPREGLGGELFF
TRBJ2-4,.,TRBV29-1,CSVEDRRQVLAKNIQYF
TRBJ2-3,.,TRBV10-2,CASLGGGPIDTQYF
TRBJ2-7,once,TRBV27,CASSLSGLAGGREQYF
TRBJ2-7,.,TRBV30,CAWIPRESYEQYF
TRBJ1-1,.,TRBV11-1,CASSLGQVYTEAFF
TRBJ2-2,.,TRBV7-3,CASSLRATQITGELFF
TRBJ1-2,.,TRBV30,CAGYSFRDRANYGYTF
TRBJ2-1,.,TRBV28,CASSLFNEQFF
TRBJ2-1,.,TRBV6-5,CASSLYNEQFF
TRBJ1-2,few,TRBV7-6,CASSFGDYGYTF
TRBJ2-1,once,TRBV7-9,CASSLPEGGVVYNEQFF
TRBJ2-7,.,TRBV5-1,CASSFTGAVEQYF
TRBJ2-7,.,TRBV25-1,CASSELVSSYEQYF
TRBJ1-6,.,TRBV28,CASSDRVNSPLHF
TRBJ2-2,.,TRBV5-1,CASSDGVPGTGELFF
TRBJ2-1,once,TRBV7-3,CASSLSVNNEQFF
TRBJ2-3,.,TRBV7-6,CASSLVGQGRRDTQYF
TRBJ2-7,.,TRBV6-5,CASTTWDYEQYF
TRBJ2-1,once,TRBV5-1,CASSLATTEYNEQFF
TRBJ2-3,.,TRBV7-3,CASSTGDTQYF
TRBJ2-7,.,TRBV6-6,CASSSWQGSSYEQYF
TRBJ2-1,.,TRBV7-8,CASSLAPGGQFF
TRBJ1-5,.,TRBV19,CASSTGGQHSNQPQHF
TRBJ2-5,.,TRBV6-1,CASSRGQIQETQYF
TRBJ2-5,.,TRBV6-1,CASSEGSLQETQYF
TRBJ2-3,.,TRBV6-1,CATPGSTDTQYF
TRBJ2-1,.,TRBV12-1,CARKSGGVSPLSWQFF
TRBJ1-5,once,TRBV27,CASSLLGSNQPQHF
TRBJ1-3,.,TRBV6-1,CASSEWADLFQRNTIYF
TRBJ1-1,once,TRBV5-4,CASSLAVGPNTEAFF
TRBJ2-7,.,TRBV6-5,CASKNGGIYEQYF
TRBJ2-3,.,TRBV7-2,CASSLEEWADTQYF
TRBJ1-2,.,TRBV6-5,CASSYDGRFNYGYTF
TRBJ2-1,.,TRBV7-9,CAASSGSSYNEQFF
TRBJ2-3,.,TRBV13,CASSLDQGVADTQYF